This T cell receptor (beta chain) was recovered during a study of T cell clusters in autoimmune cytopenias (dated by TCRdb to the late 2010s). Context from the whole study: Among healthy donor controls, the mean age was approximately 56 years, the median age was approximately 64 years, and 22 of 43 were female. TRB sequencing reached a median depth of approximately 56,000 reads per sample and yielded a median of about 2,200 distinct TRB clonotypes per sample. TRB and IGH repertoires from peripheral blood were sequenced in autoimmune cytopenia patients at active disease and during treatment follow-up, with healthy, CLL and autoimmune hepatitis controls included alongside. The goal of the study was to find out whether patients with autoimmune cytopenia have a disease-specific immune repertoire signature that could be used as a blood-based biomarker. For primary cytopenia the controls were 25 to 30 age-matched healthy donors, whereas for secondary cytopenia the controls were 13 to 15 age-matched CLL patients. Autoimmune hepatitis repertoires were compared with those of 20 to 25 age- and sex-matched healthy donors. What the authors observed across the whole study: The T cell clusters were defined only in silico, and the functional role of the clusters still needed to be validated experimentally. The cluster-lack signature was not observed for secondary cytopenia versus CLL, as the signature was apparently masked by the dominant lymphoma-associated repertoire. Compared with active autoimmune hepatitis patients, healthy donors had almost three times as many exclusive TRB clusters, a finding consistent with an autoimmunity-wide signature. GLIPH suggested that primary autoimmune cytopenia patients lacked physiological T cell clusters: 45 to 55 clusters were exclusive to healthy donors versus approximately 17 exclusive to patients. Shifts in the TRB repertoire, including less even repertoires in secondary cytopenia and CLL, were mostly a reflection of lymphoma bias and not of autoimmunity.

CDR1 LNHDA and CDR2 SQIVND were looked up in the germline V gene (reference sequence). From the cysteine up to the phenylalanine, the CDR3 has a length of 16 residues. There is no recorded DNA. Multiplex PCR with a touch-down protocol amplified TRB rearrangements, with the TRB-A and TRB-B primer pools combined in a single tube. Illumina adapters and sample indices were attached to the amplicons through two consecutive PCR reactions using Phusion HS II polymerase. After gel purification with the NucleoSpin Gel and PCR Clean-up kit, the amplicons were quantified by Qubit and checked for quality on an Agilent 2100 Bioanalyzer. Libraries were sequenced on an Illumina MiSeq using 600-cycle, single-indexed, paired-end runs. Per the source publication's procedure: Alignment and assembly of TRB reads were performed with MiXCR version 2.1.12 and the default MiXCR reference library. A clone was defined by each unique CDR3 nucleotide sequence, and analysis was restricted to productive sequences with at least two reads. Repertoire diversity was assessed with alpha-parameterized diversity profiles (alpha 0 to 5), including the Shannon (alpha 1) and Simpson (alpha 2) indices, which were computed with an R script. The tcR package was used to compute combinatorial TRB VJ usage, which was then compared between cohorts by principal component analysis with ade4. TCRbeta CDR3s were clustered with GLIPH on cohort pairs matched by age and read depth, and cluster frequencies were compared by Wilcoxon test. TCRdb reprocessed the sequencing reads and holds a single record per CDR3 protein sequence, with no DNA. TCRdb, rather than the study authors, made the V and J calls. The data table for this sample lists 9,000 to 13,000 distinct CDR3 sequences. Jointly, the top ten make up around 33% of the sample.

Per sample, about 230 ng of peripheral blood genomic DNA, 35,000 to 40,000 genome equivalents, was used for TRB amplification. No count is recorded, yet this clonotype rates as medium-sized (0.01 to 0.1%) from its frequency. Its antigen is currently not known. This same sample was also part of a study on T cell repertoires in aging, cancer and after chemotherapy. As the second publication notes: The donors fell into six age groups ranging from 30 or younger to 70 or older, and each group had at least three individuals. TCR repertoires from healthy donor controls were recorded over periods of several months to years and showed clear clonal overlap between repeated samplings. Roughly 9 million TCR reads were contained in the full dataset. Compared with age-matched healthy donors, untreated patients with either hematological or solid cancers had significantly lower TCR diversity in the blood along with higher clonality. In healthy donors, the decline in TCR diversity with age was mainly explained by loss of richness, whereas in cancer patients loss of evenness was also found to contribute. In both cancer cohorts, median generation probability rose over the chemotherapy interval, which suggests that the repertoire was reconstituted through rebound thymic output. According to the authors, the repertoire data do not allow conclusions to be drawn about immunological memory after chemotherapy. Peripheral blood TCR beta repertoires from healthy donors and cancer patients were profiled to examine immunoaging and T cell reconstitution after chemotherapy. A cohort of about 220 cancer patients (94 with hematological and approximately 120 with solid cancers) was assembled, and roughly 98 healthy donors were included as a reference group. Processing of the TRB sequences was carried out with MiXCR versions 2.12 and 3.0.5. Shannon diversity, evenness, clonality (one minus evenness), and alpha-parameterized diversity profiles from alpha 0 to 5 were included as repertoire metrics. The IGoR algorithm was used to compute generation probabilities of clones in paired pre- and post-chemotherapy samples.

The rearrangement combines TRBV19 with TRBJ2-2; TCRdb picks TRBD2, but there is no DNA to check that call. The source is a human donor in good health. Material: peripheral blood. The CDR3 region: CASSMIKLVYPGELFF.